Below are 25 T cell receptor beta chains sequenced from a single sample in a study of T-cell reconstitution after alpha-beta-depleted transplantation in children. The TCRbeta library incorporated unique molecular identifiers. TCRdb ran MiXCR on the PCR reads and lists one entry per CDR3 protein. The sample carries roughly 24,000 distinct CDR3 sequences, 11% recorded once. The sequenced sample was PBMCs from the stem cell graft donor, obtained from the stem cell graft. All receptors derive from a human donor who donated a stem cell graft to a child with chronic granulomatous disease.

This clonotype was found many times. The chain joins TRBV27 to TRBJ2-7; either TRBD1 or TRBD2 may supply D (5 bases each). The length of the CDR3 is 15 residues. Germline V gene sequence: CDR1 MNHEY, CDR2 SMNVEV (reference sequence). Trimming shortened V by 5 bases and J by 1 base, and 15 bases separated the two germline ends. The CDR3 DNA follows: TGTGCCAGCAGTGTTGACCTGGGGGTTTCCTACGAGCAGTACTTC. This gives the protein CASSVDLGVSYEQYF.

This clonotype was detected many times. The chain carries TRBV7-6 and TRBJ2-7; 7 bases match TRBD1. The V segment lost 0 bases and the J segment 2 bases; nucleotides outside the gene matches: 7. This CDR3 is 16 amino acids long. Germline V gene sequence: CDR1 SGHVS, CDR2 FNYEAQ. The CDR3 DNA follows: TGTGCCAGCAGCTTAGCGGATGGGACAGCTACCTACGAGCAGTACTTC. Translated, it gives CASSLADGTATYEQYF.

This clonotype was counted at least ten times. The chain employs TRBV20-1 and TRBJ2-6; D uncertain. The length of the CDR3 is 17 residues. Per germline, CDR1 DFQATT and CDR2 SNEGSKA (reference sequence). V was trimmed by 0 bases and J by 0 bases, leaving 12 bases between them. In DNA, the CDR3 is TGCAGTGCTAGAGATCTGGTGAGACTCTCTGGGGCCAACGTCCTGACTTTC. Its protein is CSARDLVRLSGANVLTF.

This clonotype was observed many times. The chain couples TRBV4-2 to TRBJ2-3; 7 bases align to TRBD2. Germline CDR1 reads LGHNA; CDR2 reads YNFKEQ. With V trimmed by 0 bases and J by 3 bases, 18 bases remained unmatched. The CDR3 is 20 amino acids. The CDR3 is CASSQETFGGGPKLTDTQYF. CDR3 bases: TGTGCCAGCAGCCAAGAAACTTTCGGGGGAGGGCCAAAGCTGACAGATACGCAGTATTTT.

This clonotype has a count of ten or more. The V call is TRBV5-1, the J call TRBJ2-3, with TRBD2 matching 9 bases. CDR1 is SGHRS, CDR2 YFSETQ, per germline. V lost 4 bases and J lost 4; bases outside the gene matches: 16. This CDR3 spans 18 amino acids. The CDR3 loop reads CASSPGKSSGRIADTQYF. CDR3 nucleotides: TGCGCCAGCAGCCCGGGTAAGAGTAGCGGGAGAATCGCAGATACGCAGTATTTT.

This clonotype is classed as medium-sized. The chain combines TRBV9 with TRBJ2-5, with 10 positions matching TRBD2. Germline loops: CDR1 SGDLS, CDR2 YYNGEE. Losses at the gene ends were 3 bases for V and 3 bases for J; bases not matched to a gene: 2. This CDR3 comprises 14 residues. CDR3 sequence: CASSGTSGKETQYF. CDR3 DNA: TGTGCCAGCAGCGGGACTAGCGGTAAAGAGACCCAGTACTTC.

This clonotype was counted many times. The V call is TRBV20-1, the J call TRBJ2-2, with TRBD1 matching 9 bases. V trimming: 0 bases; J trimming: 7 bases; junction bases outside the gene matches: 6. Germline CDR1 and CDR2: DFQATT and SNEGSKA (reference sequence). This CDR3 has 15 residues. Here the CDR3 reads CSARDSGTGNGELFF. The CDR3 DNA is TGCAGTGCTAGAGATTCAGGGACAGGGAACGGGGAGCTGTTTTTT.

This clonotype was seen ten or more times. The rearrangement links TRBV29-1 to TRBJ2-5, with TRBD1 matching over 7 bases. Germline assignment: CDR1 SQVTM and CDR2 ANQGSEA. CDR3 length: 15 residues. The ends lost 5 bases at V and 7 bases at J; junction bases unmatched: 16. The CDR3 DNA follows: TGCAGCGTTCTGATCGGGACAGCCTTCCGGGGGACCCAGTACTTC. Protein: CSVLIGTAFRGTQYF.

This clonotype was observed at least ten times. A clone one base away is much larger, so this may be a read error. This sequence joins TRBV5-1 and TRBJ2-6; D is perhaps TRBD1 (5 bases). This CDR3 spans 15 amino acids. Per the germline V gene, CDR1 is SGHRS and CDR2 is YFSETQ. The CDR3: CASSSTTSGANGLTF. The CDR3 coding sequence is TGCGCCAGCAGCTCTACAACTTCTGGGGCCAACGGCCTGACTTTC.

This clonotype was detected ten times or more. The chain is built from TRBV9 and TRBJ2-1; no firm D call. Germline CDR1 SGDLS, CDR2 YYNGEE. There are 15 residues in the CDR3. Trimming left V 0 bases short and J 2 bases short, with 9 bases between. The CDR3 here is CASSVADGTYNEQFF. The DNA of the CDR3 is TGTGCCAGCAGCGTAGCCGACGGTACCTACAATGAGCAGTTCTTC.

This clonotype was counted a few times. In DNA, the CDR3 is TGCAGCAGTGGGCAAGAGACCCAGTACTTC. This translates into CSSGQETQYF. The V and J genes are TRBV29-1 and TRBJ2-5; no clear D. The ends were cut back, 8 bases at V and 2 bases at J, with 6 bases in the middle. This CDR3 has 10 residues. Germline assignment: CDR1 SQVTM and CDR2 ANQGSEA.

This clonotype was picked up many times. The V and J genes are TRBV5-1 and TRBJ2-7; the match to TRBD2 covers 12 bases. The CDR3 sequence is 15 residues long. Unmatched junction bases numbered 0, after V lost 0 bases and J lost 2 bases. CDR1 is SGHRS, CDR2 YFSETQ, per germline. CDR3 protein: CASSLGLAGAYEQYF. CDR3 sequence (DNA): TGCGCCAGCAGCTTGGGACTAGCGGGGGCCTACGAGCAGTACTTC.

This clonotype was detected many times. The rearrangement joins TRBV24-1 to TRBJ2-1, with 9 bases aligning to TRBD1. The CDR3 sequence is 14 residues long. J lost 0 bases, V lost 9 bases, and 2 bases had no gene match. Germline CDR1 and CDR2: KGHDR and SFDVKD. The CDR3 loop reads CATGTGSSYNEQFF. The CDR3 bases are TGTGCCACCGGGACAGGGAGCTCCTACAATGAGCAGTTCTTC.

This clonotype was recorded many times. This chain links TRBV25-1 with TRBJ1-2; D gene unclear. The V end lost 3 bases, the J end lost 8 bases, and 16 bases lay between the germline ends. This CDR3 has 14 amino acids. Germline-derived CDR1 and CDR2 are MGHDK and SYGVNS. CDR3 bases: TGTGCCAGCAGTGAGCCCGACCCCTCGTTCGGCTACACCTTC. It is translated as CASSEPDPSFGYTF.

This clonotype was recorded at least ten times. The V gene is TRBV25-1, the J gene TRBJ1-2; TRBD1 might be the D (5 bases). V dropped 3 bases and J dropped 3 bases, with 11 bases sitting between them. The CDR3 runs to 14 residues. The germline CDR1 and CDR2 sequences are MGHDK and SYGVNS. For the CDR3, the DNA is TGTGCCAGCAGTGATGGGGGACGGGACTATGGCTACACCTTC. It yields the protein CASSDGGRDYGYTF.

This clonotype was counted ten times or more. This chain connects TRBV7-2 to TRBJ2-3, with D perhaps matching TRBD2 (6 bases). V lost 5 bases to trimming and J lost 0 bases, with 15 bases between them. CDR1 SGHTA and CDR2 FQGNSA come from the germline V gene. This CDR3 contains 16 residues. This CDR3 is CASSPPGLPSTDTQYF. The CDR3 DNA reads as TGTGCCAGCAGCCCGCCGGGACTCCCTAGCACAGATACGCAGTATTTT. The full variable domain, completed using reference TRBV7-2 and TRBJ2-3, is GAGVSQSPSNKVTEKGKDVELRCDPISGHTALYWYRQSLGQGLEFLIYFQGNSAPDKSGLPSDRFSAERTGGSVSTLTIQRTQQEDSAVYLCASSPPGLPSTDTQYFGPGTRLTVL.

At least ten counts were recorded for this clonotype. J is TRBJ1-1 and V is TRBV20-1; no clear D. V was shortened by 1 base and J by 3 bases, with 12 bases between the two germline ends. This CDR3 is built from 14 residues. CDR1 is DFQATT, CDR2 SNEGSKA, per germline (reference sequence). The CDR3 here is CSARVPPTYTEAFF. The CDR3 nucleotides read TGCAGTGCTAGAGTTCCCCCAACCTACACTGAAGCTTTCTTT.

Many counts were recorded for this clonotype. This could be a read error, since a much larger clone is one nucleotide away. The V call is TRBV5-1, the J call TRBJ2-6, with D perhaps matching TRBD1 (5 bases). The CDR3 length is 17 residues. Germline CDR1 reads SGHRS; CDR2 reads YFSETQ. CDR3 nucleotides: TGCGCCAGCAGATTTCAGACGCCAAGCTCTGGGGCCAACGGCCTGACTTTC. Residues: CASRFQTPSSGANGLTF.

The table lists this clonotype with many counts. The chain is built from TRBV9 and TRBJ2-3; D unresolved. This CDR3 has 13 residues. With 0 bases removed from V and 5 bases from J, the gap between germline ends came to 7 bases. Germline CDR1 is SGDLS and CDR2 is YYNGEE. The CDR3 bases are TGTGCCAGCAGCGTAGCGCCGGGAGATACGCAGTATTTT. Residues: CASSVAPGDTQYF. Using reference TRBV9 and TRBJ2-3 for the parts outside the CDR3, the full variable domain is DSGVTQTPKHLITATGQRVTLRCSPRSGDLSVYWYQQSLDQGLQFLIQYYNGEERAKGNILERFSAQQFPDLHSELNLSSLELGDSALYFCASSVAPGDTQYFGPGTRLTVL.

The sample holds many counts of this clonotype. V gene TRBV20-1 combines with J gene TRBJ2-7; 9 nucleotides agree with TRBD2. The V gene end was trimmed by 1 base and the J gene end by 6 bases; junction bases not matched to a gene: 10. Germline loops: CDR1 DFQATT, CDR2 SNEGSKA (reference sequence). The CDR3 runs 15 residues. Here the CDR3 reads CSARGGAGGPFEQYF. CDR3 DNA: TGCAGTGCTAGAGGAGGGGCGGGAGGGCCTTTCGAGCAGTACTTC.

The table lists this clonotype with many counts. The rearrangement joins TRBV12-3 or TRBV12-4 to TRBJ2-4; TRBD2 aligns across 10 bases. After removal of 6 bases from V and 4 bases from J, the junction contained 3 bases not matched to a gene. The CDR3 contains 14 residues. The CDR3: CASSPTSGKNIQYF. CDR3 sequence (DNA): TGTGCCAGCAGCCCGACTAGCGGGAAAAACATTCAGTACTTC.

This clonotype was seen ten or more times. The gene calls are TRBV3-1 and TRBJ2-7; TRBD1 or TRBD2 may be the D gene (5 bases each). Trimming removed 1 base from V and 2 bases from J, with 9 bases in between. CDR1 LGHDT and CDR2 YNNKEL come from the germline V gene (reference sequence). CDR3 length equals 14 residues. The CDR3 sequence: CASSQGGYTYEQYF. CDR3 DNA: TGTGCCAGCAGCCAAGGGGGGTACACCTACGAGCAGTACTTC.

This clonotype was found a few times. The chain recombines TRBV7-8 with TRBJ2-3; TRBD1 agrees at 8 bases. The CDR3 contains 13 residues. Germline-derived CDR1 and CDR2 are SGHVS and FQNEAQ. V gave up 10 bases and J gave up 3 bases; unmatched junction bases: 6. CDR3 residues: CATPDRVTDTQYF. Written as DNA, the CDR3 is TGTGCCACACCGGACAGGGTTACAGATACGCAGTATTTT.

This clonotype was picked up a small number of times. V usage is TRBV7-9 and J usage is TRBJ2-2; perhaps TRBD2 as D (5 bases). Germline assignment: CDR1 SEHNR and CDR2 FQNEAQ (reference sequence). Deletions cut 3 bases from V and 4 bases from J, with 12 bases between. The CDR3 runs to 15 residues. The CDR3 loop is CASSLSGSLTGELFF. The DNA of the CDR3 is TGTGCCAGCAGCTTGTCGGGGAGCCTCACCGGGGAGCTGTTTTTT.

This clonotype has at least ten counts. This sequence joins TRBV7-2 and TRBJ2-3; possibly TRBD2 for D (7 bases). The CDR3 contains 14 residues. Germline V gene data show CDR1 as SGHTA and CDR2 as FQGNSA. The V end lost 2 bases, the J end lost 7 bases, and 13 bases lay between the germline ends. The CDR3 coding sequence is TGTGCCAGCAGCTTAAGGGGGGGGTCTAATACGCAGTATTTT. It encodes CASSLRGGSNTQYF.